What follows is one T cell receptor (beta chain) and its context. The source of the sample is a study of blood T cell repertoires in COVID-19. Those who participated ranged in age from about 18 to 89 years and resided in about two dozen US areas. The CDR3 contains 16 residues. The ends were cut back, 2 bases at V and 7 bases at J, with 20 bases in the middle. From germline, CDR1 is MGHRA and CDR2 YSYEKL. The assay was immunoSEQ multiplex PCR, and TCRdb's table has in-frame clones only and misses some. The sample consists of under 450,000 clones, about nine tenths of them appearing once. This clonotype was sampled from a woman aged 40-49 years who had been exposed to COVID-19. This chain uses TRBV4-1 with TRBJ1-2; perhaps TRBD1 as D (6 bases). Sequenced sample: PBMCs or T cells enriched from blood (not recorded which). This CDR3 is CASSQTPTGFPRGYTF. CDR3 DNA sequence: TGCGCCAGCAGCCAAACCCCAACAGGGTTCCCTCGTGGCTACACCTTC.